The rows below give T cell receptor beta chains drawn from one sample of a study of blood T cell repertoires in COVID-19. This table comes from immunoSEQ multiplex PCR, and its TCRdb copy is limited to in-frame clones, with some not included. The sample has some 66,000 clones; about 80% are singletons. Sequenced sample: peripheral blood. The receptors were gathered from a woman of 80 years or more with acute or convalescent COVID-19. Both conserved end residues are part of each CDR3. Each record gives: V gene, J gene, clone size, D gene, CDR3 DNA, CDR3 protein. D genes are given only for firm matches. The listing skips clone size in some rows; elsewhere it reads once, few, many or a size class.

TRBV6-4	TRBJ2-3	once	TRBD2	TGTGCCAGCAGCTTGACGGAACCGACTAGCGGGAGTCCGAATACGCAGTATTTT	CASSLTEPTSGSPNTQYF
TRBV27	TRBJ2-7	once	TRBD1	TGTGCCAGCAGTTTAGGAGAGGGGGACAGACGCTACGAGCAGTACTTC	CASSLGEGDRRYEQYF
TRBV19	TRBJ2-7	.	TRBD2	TGTGCCAGTAGTATAGGAGCTAGCGGAACCTACGAGCAGTACTTC	CASSIGASGTYEQYF
TRBV9	TRBJ1-2	.	TRBD1	TGTGCCAGCAGTGTAAGACAGGGCTCGATTGGCTACACCTTC	CASSVRQGSIGYTF
TRBV18	TRBJ1-2	.	.	TGTGCCAGCTCACCAAACAAAGGCTACACCTTC	CASSPNKGYTF
TRBV9	TRBJ2-3	.	TRBD2	TGTGCCAGCAGCGCCATTAGCGGGAGGAGCACAGATACGCAGTATTTT	CASSAISGRSTDTQYF
TRBV7-2	TRBJ2-7	.	.	TGTGCCAGCAGCACCCGGGTTCTCTCCTACGAGCAGTACTTC	CASSTRVLSYEQYF
TRBV4-3	TRBJ2-7	.	TRBD2	TGCGCCAGCAGCCAAGGACTAGCGGGAGCCTACGAGCAGTACTTC	CASSQGLAGAYEQYF
TRBV2	TRBJ1-6	.	.	TGTGCCAGCAGGATAGGGGGAAGTTCACCCCTCCACTTT	CASRIGGSSPLHF
TRBV6-1	TRBJ1-2	.	.	TGTGCCAGCAGTGAAGTCGCAGCGAGTGGCTACACCTTC	CASSEVAASGYTF
TRBV11-2	TRBJ2-5	few	TRBD2	TGTGCCAGCACCCGATCCGGGGGGGGGTACCAAGAGACCCAGTACTTC	CASTRSGGGYQETQYF
TRBV6-1	TRBJ2-7	.	.	TGTGCCAGCAGTGACCACTCCTACGAGCAGTACTTC	CASSDHSYEQYF
TRBV11-2	TRBJ2-1	.	TRBD2	TGTGCCAGCAGCCCGGGAGGATACAATGAGCAGTTCTTC	CASSPGGYNEQFF
TRBV19	TRBJ2-1	few	TRBD2	TGTGCCAGTAGTGTCGGGACTAGCGGGATCAATGAGCAGTTCTTC	CASSVGTSGINEQFF
TRBV28	TRBJ2-7	.	.	TGTGCCAGCACCGTTGGACAGATCGACGAGCAGTACTTC	CASTVGQIDEQYF
TRBV28	TRBJ1-3	.	TRBD1	TGTGCCAGCAGTGCATGGACAGGGGGCAAAAACACCATATATTTT	CASSAWTGGKNTIYF
TRBV24-1	TRBJ1-5	.	TRBD1	TGTGCCACCAGCCGCGGGACAGGACTCAATCAGCCCCAGCATTTT	CATSRGTGLNQPQHF
TRBV10-3	TRBJ2-1	.	.	TGTGCCATCAGTGAGAGGGGGAACAATGAGCAGTTCTTC	CAISERGNNEQFF
TRBV5-4	TRBJ1-6	few	.	TGTGCCAGCAGGGTTGGAGAAGTTAATTCACCCCTCCACTTT	CASRVGEVNSPLHF
TRBV18	TRBJ1-5	.	TRBD1	TGTGCCAGCTCTCCGGACAGGGATCAGCCCCAGCATTTT	CASSPDRDQPQHF
TRBV28	TRBJ1-5	.	TRBD1	TGTGCCAGCAGTTCTTTCGGGACAGGGGGTATTCAGCCCCAGCATTTT	CASSSFGTGGIQPQHF
TRBV6-2/TRBV6-3	TRBJ2-3	.	.	TGTGCCAGCAGTTACTCGACGCTTAGCATGAATACGCAGTATTTT	CASSYSTLSMNTQYF
TRBV5-8	TRBJ2-2	once	TRBD2	TGTGCCAGCAGCTTTATCGCGGGAGGGCCCATAAACACCGGGGAGCTGTTTTTT	CASSFIAGGPINTGELFF
TRBV19	TRBJ1-1	few	TRBD1	TGTGCCAGTAGTAGGACAGGAGACACTGAAGCTTTCTTT	CASSRTGDTEAFF
TRBV13	TRBJ2-1	.	TRBD2	TGTGCCAGCAGCCCAGGGTTAGCGGGCCATTCCACACTTAAATCCTACAATGAGCAGTTCTTC	CASSPGLAGHSTLKSYNEQFF
TRBV11-2	TRBJ1-5	few	.	TGTGCCAGCAGCCCACGGAGCAATCAGCCCCAGCATTTT	CASSPRSNQPQHF
TRBV7-3	TRBJ2-7	.	TRBD2	TGTGCCAGCAGCTTAGTTCCGTTAACTAGCGGGAGGGCGCGCGACGAGCAGTACTTC	CASSLVPLTSGRARDEQYF
TRBV3-1/TRBV3-2	TRBJ1-3	once	.	TGTGCCAGCAGCCAAGTTCCGCCTGAGTACTCTGGAAACACCATATATTTT	CASSQVPPEYSGNTIYF
TRBV5-1	TRBJ1-1	once	.	TGCGCCAGCAGCTTGGAGGGAGGGCGGGGGAACACTGAAGCTTTCTTT	CASSLEGGRGNTEAFF
TRBV5-1	TRBJ1-2	.	.	TGCGCCAGCAGCTTGAACCCAGGCAACTATGGCTACACCTTC	CASSLNPGNYGYTF
TRBV7-3	TRBJ2-5	.	TRBD1	TGTGCCAGCAGCTCCGGACAGGGCGAGACCCAGTACTTC	CASSSGQGETQYF
TRBV5-1	TRBJ2-1	.	.	TGCGCCAGCAGCTTGGTAGGGGTTTCCTACAATGAGCAGTTCTTC	CASSLVGVSYNEQFF
TRBV14	TRBJ1-1	few	.	TGTGCCAGCAGGGCAGGGATTAAGAACACTGAAGCTTTCTTT	CASRAGIKNTEAFF
TRBV19	TRBJ1-4	.	.	TGTGCCAGTAGCGGTCGGAGGGAGGGCAATGAAAAACTGTTTTTT	CASSGRREGNEKLFF
TRBV2	TRBJ2-7	.	.	TGTGCCAGCAGTGGTGAACGGTACGAGCAGTACTTC	CASSGERYEQYF
TRBV15	TRBJ2-2	.	TRBD2	TGTGCCACCAGCAGAGCCTGGGGACTAGCGGGAGGGTCCGGGGAGCTGTTTTTT	CATSRAWGLAGGSGELFF
TRBV9	TRBJ1-1	.	.	TGTGCCAGCAGCCTCACCGGGACTATGAACACTGAAGCTTTCTTT	CASSLTGTMNTEAFF
TRBV6-5	TRBJ1-6	.	TRBD1	TGTGCCAGCACCGAGGCAGGGGGGATCGATTCACCCCTCCACTTT	CASTEAGGIDSPLHF
TRBV7-9	TRBJ1-2	.	TRBD1	TGTGCCAGCAGTTGGGGACAGGATCGCTCGATTAACTATGGCTACACCTTC	CASSWGQDRSINYGYTF
TRBV7-6	TRBJ1-1	.	.	TGTGCCAGCAGCTTAGCCAGGGTTGGAAACACTGAAGCTTTCTTT	CASSLARVGNTEAFF
TRBV18	TRBJ2-1	.	TRBD2	TGTGCCAGCTCACCTCTCGGACTAGCTGGCAATGAGCAGTTCTTC	CASSPLGLAGNEQFF
TRBV11-2	TRBJ2-7	few	.	TGTGCCAGCAGCTTAGCTAGGGGAAACTACGAGCAGTACTTC	CASSLARGNYEQYF
TRBV28	TRBJ2-2	.	.	TGTGCCAGCAGTTTACCTCGGGGACATAGGAACACCGGGGAGCTGTTTTTT	CASSLPRGHRNTGELFF
TRBV5-1	TRBJ2-5	.	.	TGCGCCAGCAGCTTGGGGGAGACAGGCCAAGAGACCCAGTACTTC	CASSLGETGQETQYF
TRBV5-4	TRBJ1-6	few	TRBD1	TGTGCCAGCAGCCAAGGACAGGGAGGTAATTCACCCCTCCACTTT	CASSQGQGGNSPLHF
TRBV5-1	TRBJ2-1	.	TRBD2	TGCGCCAGCAGCCCAAGGGAGGGCCGCCACAATGAGCAGTTCTTC	CASSPREGRHNEQFF
TRBV9	TRBJ2-3	.	TRBD2	TGTGCCAGCAGCGTAGAAGCGGGAGTGGTAGATACGCAGTATTTT	CASSVEAGVVDTQYF
TRBV18	TRBJ1-4	few	.	TGTGCCAGCTCACGAGAGCCACCGAATGAAAAACTGTTTTTT	CASSREPPNEKLFF
TRBV19	TRBJ1-4	.	.	TGTGCCAGTAGTATAGCTCGGATGGGGAGTGAAAAACTGTTTTTT	CASSIARMGSEKLFF
TRBV2	TRBJ1-1	.	.	TGTGCCAGCAGTGCTAGTGGGAACACTGAAGCTTTCTTT	CASSASGNTEAFF
TRBV12-5	TRBJ1-1	.	.	TGTGCTAGTGCAAAGACACTTAACACTGAAGCTTTCTTT	CASAKTLNTEAFF
TRBV11-2	TRBJ2-1	.	TRBD2	TGTGCCAGCAGCTTAGCAGGCGGGAGTCCTACAAGCGAGCAGTTCTTC	CASSLAGGSPTSEQFF
TRBV15	TRBJ1-3	.	.	TGTGCCACCAGCAGAGATTCGGGGGAGAGGCATTTT	CATSRDSGERHF
TRBV5-4	TRBJ2-3	few	TRBD2	TGTGCCAGCAGCTTACGACTAGCGGGAGAGACAGATACGCAGTATTTT	CASSLRLAGETDTQYF
TRBV28	TRBJ2-4	.	TRBD2	TGTGCCAGCAGTTTACAGGGCGGGAGAAACATTCAGTACTTC	CASSLQGGRNIQYF
TRBV29-1	TRBJ2-7	.	.	TGCAGCGTTGAAGAGGACACTTCCTACGAGCAGTACTTC	CSVEEDTSYEQYF
TRBV7-3	TRBJ1-1	.	.	TGTGCCAGCAGCTTACCCGGAGCCGAAGCTTTCTTT	CASSLPGAEAFF
TRBV7-9	TRBJ2-5	.	.	TGTGCCAGCAGCTTAGTTTGGCGGACAGAAAGAGAGACCCAGTACTTC	CASSLVWRTERETQYF
TRBV27	TRBJ1-2	.	.	TGTGCCAGCAGTCTCTCCGGTGGGGGCGGCAGCTATGGCTACACCTTC	CASSLSGGGGSYGYTF